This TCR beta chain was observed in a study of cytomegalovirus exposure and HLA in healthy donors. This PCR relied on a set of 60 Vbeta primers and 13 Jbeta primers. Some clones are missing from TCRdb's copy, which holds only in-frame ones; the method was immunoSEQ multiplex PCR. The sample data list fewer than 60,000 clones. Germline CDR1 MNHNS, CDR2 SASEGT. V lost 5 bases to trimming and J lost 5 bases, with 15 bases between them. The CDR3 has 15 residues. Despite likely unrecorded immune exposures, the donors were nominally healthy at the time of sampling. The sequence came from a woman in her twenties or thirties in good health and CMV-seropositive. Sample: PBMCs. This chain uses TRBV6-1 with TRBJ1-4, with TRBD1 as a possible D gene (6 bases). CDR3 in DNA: TGTGCCAGCAGTACCTTAGGCCAGGGGAATGAAAAACTGTTTTTT. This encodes CASSTLGQGNEKLFF.